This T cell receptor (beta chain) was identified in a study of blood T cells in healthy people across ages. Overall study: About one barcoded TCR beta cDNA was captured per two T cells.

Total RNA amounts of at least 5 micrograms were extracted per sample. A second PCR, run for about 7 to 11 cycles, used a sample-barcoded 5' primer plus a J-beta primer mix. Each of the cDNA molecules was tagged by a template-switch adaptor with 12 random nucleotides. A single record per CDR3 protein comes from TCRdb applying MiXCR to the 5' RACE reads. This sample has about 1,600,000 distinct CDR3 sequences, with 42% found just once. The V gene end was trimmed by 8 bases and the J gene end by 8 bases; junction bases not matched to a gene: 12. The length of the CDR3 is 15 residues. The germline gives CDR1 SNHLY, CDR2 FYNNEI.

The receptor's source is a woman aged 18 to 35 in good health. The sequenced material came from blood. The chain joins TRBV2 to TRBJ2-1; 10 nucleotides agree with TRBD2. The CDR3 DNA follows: TGTGCCAGCGGACAGCGGGAGGGCTTCTCTCATGAGCAGTTCTTC. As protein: CASGQREGFSHEQFF.